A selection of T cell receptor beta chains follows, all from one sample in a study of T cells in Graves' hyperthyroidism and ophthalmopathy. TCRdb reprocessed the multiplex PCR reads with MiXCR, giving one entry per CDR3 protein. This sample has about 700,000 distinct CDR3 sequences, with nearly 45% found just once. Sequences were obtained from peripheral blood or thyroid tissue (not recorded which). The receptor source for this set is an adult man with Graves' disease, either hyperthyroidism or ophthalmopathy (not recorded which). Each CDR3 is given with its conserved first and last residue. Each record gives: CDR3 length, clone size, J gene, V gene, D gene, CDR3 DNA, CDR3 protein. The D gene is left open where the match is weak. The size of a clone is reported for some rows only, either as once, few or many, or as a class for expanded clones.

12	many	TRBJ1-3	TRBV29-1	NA	TGCAGCGTCCCGGGAAACAGAAACACCATATATTTT	CSVPGNRNTIYF
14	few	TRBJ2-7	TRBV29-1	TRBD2	TGCAGCGTTGCAGGGACTAGCGGGAGGGTCGAGCAGTACTTC	CSVAGTSGRVEQYF
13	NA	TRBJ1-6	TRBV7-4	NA	TGTGCCAGCAGGGACGTCGGTAATTCACCCCTCCACTTT	CASRDVGNSPLHF
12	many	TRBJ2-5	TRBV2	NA	TGTGCCAGCAGGGCCGGCGGGGAGACCCAGTACTTC	CASRAGGETQYF
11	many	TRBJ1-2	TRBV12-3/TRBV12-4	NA	TGTGCCAGCAGAAGAACGGCCGGCTACACCTTC	CASRRTAGYTF
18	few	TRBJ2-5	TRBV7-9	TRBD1	TGTGCCAGCAGCTTAAGGCTTAGACAGGGGGCTTTCCAAGAGACCCAGTACTTC	CASSLRLRQGAFQETQYF
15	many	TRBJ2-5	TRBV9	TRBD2	TGTGCCAGCAGTGAAACGGGACTAACTCAAGAGACCCAGTACTTC	CASSETGLTQETQYF
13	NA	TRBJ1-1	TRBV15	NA	TGTGCCACCAGCGGGCGTAGAGGCACTGAAGCTTTCTTT	CATSGRRGTEAFF
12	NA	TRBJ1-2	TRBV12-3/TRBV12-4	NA	TGTGCCAGCAGGGCTAGGGACTATGGCTACACCTTC	CASRARDYGYTF
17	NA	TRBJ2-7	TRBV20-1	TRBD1	TGCAGTGCTAGAGCCCCACCGGGACAGGGTTCCACCTACGAGCAGTACTTC	CSARAPPGQGSTYEQYF
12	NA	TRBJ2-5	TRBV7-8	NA	TGTGCCAGCTCCCGGGGCCTCCTAACCCAGTACTTC	CASSRGLLTQYF
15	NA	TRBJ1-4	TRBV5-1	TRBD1	TGCGCCAGCAGCTTCACAGGGGTAAGGGCTGAAAAACTGTTTTTT	CASSFTGVRAEKLFF
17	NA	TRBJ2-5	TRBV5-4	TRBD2	TGTGCCAGCAGCTCAGGGACTAGCGGGCGAAGTAGAGAGACCCAGTACTTC	CASSSGTSGRSRETQYF
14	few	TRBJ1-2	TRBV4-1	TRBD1	TGCGCCAGCAGCCATGGGGACAGGGACTATGGCTACACCTTC	CASSHGDRDYGYTF
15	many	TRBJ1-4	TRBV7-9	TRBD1	TGTGCCAGCAGCTTACTGGGACAGGACGCTGAAAAACTGTTTTTT	CASSLLGQDAEKLFF
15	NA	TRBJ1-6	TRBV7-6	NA	TGTGCCAGCAGGTCTGGGGGGGGCGCGGATTCACCCCTCCACTTT	CASRSGGGADSPLHF
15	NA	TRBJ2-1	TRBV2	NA	TGTGCCAGCAGTGAACGGTCTAGTGAAGTCGGTGAGCAGTTCTTC	CASSERSSEVGEQFF
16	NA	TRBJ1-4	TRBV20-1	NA	TGCAGTGCTAGGAGCCCTCGAGGGGCAACTAATGAAAAACTGTTTTTT	CSARSPRGATNEKLFF
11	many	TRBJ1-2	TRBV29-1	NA	TGCAGCGTGCTCTTCGGGCATGGCTACACCTTC	CSVLFGHGYTF
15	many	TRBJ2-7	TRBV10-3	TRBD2	TGTGCCATCACTGCGACTAGCGGGAACCGCGACGAGCAGTACTTC	CAITATSGNRDEQYF
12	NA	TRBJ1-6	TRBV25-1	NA	TGTGCCAGTGGAGAGGGGTCCAGACCCCTCCACTTT	CASGEGSRPLHF
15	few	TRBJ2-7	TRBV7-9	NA	TGCGCCAGCAGCCAAGAGAGAGGACCCACCTACGAGCAGTACTTC	CASSQERGPTYEQYF
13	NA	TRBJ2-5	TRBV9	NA	TGTGCCAGCAGCGCCGATCTCCAAGAGACCCAGTACTTC	CASSADLQETQYF
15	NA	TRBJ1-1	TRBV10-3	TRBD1	TGTGCCATCAGTGCTACCGACAGGGGGGACACTGAAGCTTTCTTT	CAISATDRGDTEAFF
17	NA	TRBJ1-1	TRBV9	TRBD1	TGTGCCAGCAGTTACTCGAGGGACAGAACCCTGAACACTGAAGCTTTCTTT	CASSYSRDRTLNTEAFF
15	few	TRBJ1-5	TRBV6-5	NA	TGTGCCAGCAGCAAGGGACCCTCTGGCAATCAGCCCCAGCATTTT	CASSKGPSGNQPQHF
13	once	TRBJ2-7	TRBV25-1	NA	TGTGCCAGCAGGGGGATTGGGGTCTACGAGCAGTACTTC	CASRGIGVYEQYF
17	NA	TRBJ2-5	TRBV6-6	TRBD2	TGTGCCAGCAGTGAAGCGATGTTCGGACTAGCGGGAGAGACCCAGTACTTC	CASSEAMFGLAGETQYF
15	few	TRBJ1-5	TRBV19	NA	TGTGCCAGTAGTAGCGGACATTATAGCAATCAGCCCCAGCATTTT	CASSSGHYSNQPQHF
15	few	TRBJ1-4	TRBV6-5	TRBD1	TGTGCCAGCAGTTACGATGGGACAGAGTTAGGAAAACTGTTTTTT	CASSYDGTELGKLFF
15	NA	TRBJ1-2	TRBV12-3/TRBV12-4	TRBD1	TGTGCCAGCAGTTCGATACGACAGGGCTGGGAGGGCTACACCTTC	CASSSIRQGWEGYTF
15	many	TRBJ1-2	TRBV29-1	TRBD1	TGCAGCGTTGTTGGGACAGGGGTTGATCGGTATGGCTACACCTTC	CSVVGTGVDRYGYTF
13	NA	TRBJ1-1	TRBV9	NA	TGTGCCAGCAGTTGGCAGATGAACACTGAAGCTTTCTTT	CASSWQMNTEAFF
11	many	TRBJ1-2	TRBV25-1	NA	TGTGCCAGCAGTGCTTTTCATGGCTACACCTTC	CASSAFHGYTF
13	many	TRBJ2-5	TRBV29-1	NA	TGCAGCGTTGCTACACCGGCTAAAGAGACCCAGTACTTC	CSVATPAKETQYF
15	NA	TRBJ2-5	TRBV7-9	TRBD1	TGTGCCAGCAGCTTCCGGGACAGGGTGCAAGAGACCCAGTACTTC	CASSFRDRVQETQYF
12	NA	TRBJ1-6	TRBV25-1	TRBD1	TGTGCCAGTACAGGGGTCGGTTCACCCCTCCACTTT	CASTGVGSPLHF
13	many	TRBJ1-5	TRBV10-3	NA	TGTGCCATCAGTGAGTGGGGCAATCAGCCCCAGCATTTT	CAISEWGNQPQHF
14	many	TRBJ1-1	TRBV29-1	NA	TGCAGCGTTGGAAGGGCAGGGTTGAACACTGAAGCTTTCTTT	CSVGRAGLNTEAFF
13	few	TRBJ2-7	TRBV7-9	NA	TGTGCCAGCAGCTACCGGGACAACTACGAGCAGTACTTC	CASSYRDNYEQYF
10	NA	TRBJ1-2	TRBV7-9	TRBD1	TGTGCCAGCACGGACAGGGTTGTCCCCTTC	CASTDRVVPF
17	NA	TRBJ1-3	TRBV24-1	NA	TGTGCCAGCAGTGATGGAAGGGCCAACAGGGCTGGAAACACCATATATTTT	CASSDGRANRAGNTIYF
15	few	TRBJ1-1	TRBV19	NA	TGTGCCAGTAGTATAGATAGGGGACAGAACACTGAAGCTTTCTTT	CASSIDRGQNTEAFF